The TCR beta chain under discussion was sequenced for a study of blood T cell repertoires in COVID-19. Study background: From T cells, B-cell-depleted T cells, or PBMCs came the material, which was cDNA or gDNA.

Method: immunoSEQ multiplex PCR; TCRdb's copy keeps in-frame clones and lacks some. This sample has some 430,000 clones, with roughly 88% found just once. Trimming at V came to 4 bases and at J to 7 bases, leaving 6 bases not matched to a gene. The CDR3 length is 16 residues. Looked up from germline, CDR1 is SGHNT and CDR2 is YYREEE (reference sequence). Participant-given clinical history determined each cohort assignment. The chain uses TRBV5-4 and TRBJ2-2, with 14 bases fitting TRBD2. The TCR originated in a man between 18 and 35 years old who had recovered from COVID-19. The sequenced material came from PBMCs or T cells enriched from blood (not recorded which). The CDR3 region has the DNA TGTGCCAGCAGCCCGTGGGGACTAGCGGGGGACGGGGAGCTGTTTTTT. It translates to CASSPWGLAGDGELFF. Using reference TRBV5-4 and TRBJ2-2 for the parts outside the CDR3, the full variable domain is ETGVTQSPTHLIKTRGQQVTLRCSSQSGHNTVSWYQQALGQGPQFIFQYYREEENGRGNFPPRFSGLQFPNYSSELNVNALELDDSALYLCASSPWGLAGDGELFFGEGSRLTVL.